Described below is a single TCR beta chain sequence and its context. As yet, its antigen is unknown. This entry is derived from a study of OX40 agonist ivuxolimab in advanced cancers. The wider study: While on treatment, patients had intravenous ivuxolimab at 0.01 to 10 mg/kg every 2 weeks. Patients with hepatocellular carcinoma, melanoma, renal cell or head and neck cancer made up the dose-escalation patients. Partial response was recorded in three patients: one hepatocellular carcinoma and two cutaneous melanoma cases. Study-wide results and caveats: The work left the antigen specificity of expanded peripheral T cells undetermined.

The V and J ends lost 4 bases and 6 bases, in that order; junction bases with no gene match: 6. The CDR3 is 13 amino acids. The V gene's germline CDR1 is SGHAT and CDR2 FQNNGV. Measured with immunoSEQ multiplex PCR; TCRdb has only the in-frame clones, and not every one. The data contain approximately 50,000 clones, about 80% of them singletons. The TCR comes from an adult with an advanced solid tumor such as melanoma, head and neck, liver or kidney cancer. The material was CD4+ or CD8+ T cells sorted from blood, obtained in a trial of the OX40 agonist ivuxolimab. The J gene is TRBJ2-7, the V gene TRBV11-2, with 7 bases lining up with TRBD1. CDR3 sequence: CASSSDRDGEQYF. CDR3 sequence (DNA): TGTGCCAGCAGCTCAGACAGGGATGGCGAGCAGTACTTC.